This T cell receptor (beta chain) was found in a study of CD8+ T cells in alopecia areata. Whole-study results and caveats: The study also sequences resident alphabeta T cells of normal skin in scalp samples. Many of the expanded lesional clones endured in scalp and blood while on tofacitinib.

The treatment is: oral pan-JAK inhibitor, 5-10 mg twice daily. This clone occurred once. The antigen is not known. Trimming stripped 5 bases from V and 4 bases from J, with 8 bases between. The CDR3 covers 11 residues. Germline V gene sequence: CDR1 DFQATT, CDR2 SNEGSKA (reference sequence). Reverse transcription of extracted RNA yielded cDNA, which provided the sequencing template. Clones were sequenced by immunoSEQ multiplex PCR, and TCRdb holds only the in-frame ones, with some missing. This sample has more than 150,000 clones; 51% occur once, and the top ten carry around a tenth. The clonotype comes from a human donor with alopecia areata. The rearrangement links TRBV20-1 to TRBJ1-2; D might be TRBD1 (5 bases). The sequenced sample was CD8+ T cells sorted from blood, obtained around week 54, from a patient treated with tofacitinib. This CDR3 is CSARDRYGYTF. In DNA form, the CDR3 reads TGCAGTGCTCGGGACCGCTATGGCTACACCTTC.